This TCR beta chain was identified in a study of high-grade serous ovarian cancer treatment subgroups (dated by TCRdb to the early 2020s). Broadly, across the study: A mean of approximately 13,000 reads and 6,000 to 8,500 unique TCR beta rearrangements per sample was generated by sequencing. In total there were under 100 samples, since every patient provided one primary tumor sample and two metastatic tumor samples. The cohort comprised roughly 30 patients: around 10 with no residual disease after primary surgery (R0), around 10 excellent NACT responders, and around 10 poor NACT responders. TCR beta repertoires were profiled in patients with high-grade serous ovarian cancer who were grouped, under a laparoscopic triage algorithm, by complete gross resection or by neoadjuvant chemotherapy response.

Study-level results and caveats: TCR clonal relatedness correlated positively with neoantigen level and, by trend, with copy number variation and mutation load from whole-genome sequencing. The TCR repertoire analyses centered on CDR3, leaving CDR1 and CDR2 unanalyzed. Bulk tumor TCR sequencing lacked spatial information, limiting insight into HGSC tumor complexity and diversity. Tumors from the same patient had repertoire similarity ranging from roughly 0.1 to 0.8, while tumors from different patients showed almost no similarity.

The tumor samples were collected prior to definitive surgery or chemotherapy. The MD Anderson Biospecimen Extraction Resource handled genomic DNA extraction, while the MD Anderson Cancer Genomics Laboratory carried out the TCR sequencing. In the germline V gene, CDR1 corresponds to SGHNT and CDR2 to YENEEA. Including cysteine and phenylalanine, the CDR3 has 15 amino acids. The CDR3 DNA has 45 bases and is translated from base 1. A distance of 17 bases separates the germline ends of V and J, which lose 3 bases and 6 bases respectively. Worth noting for this clone: Its antigen is not yet known. There are no base qualities to consult, and no much larger clone falls within one base.

The 100 or so tumor samples were subjected to high-throughput TCR profiling using ImmunoSEQ. Under the source paper's analysis protocol: To measure repertoire diversity, the metrics used were richness (unique productive sequences), clonality, evenness and relatedness, and the Bhattacharyya coefficient was used to assess similarity between samples. Conclusions stayed consistent in a sensitivity analysis that left out TCRs with fewer than two reads. This immuneACCESS table, as held by TCRdb, lists in-frame sequences with V and J called but not all clones. Of the missing ones, under half trace to an unresolved V gene in checked studies; the others have no known cause. Clone size and V and J calls were adopted from that table, with D and trimming inferred from the DNA. This sample has 35,000 to 45,000 clones in its table, and over 60% of those were observed once. Clones ranked in the top ten supply 3% to 3.5% of the sample.

This receptor was obtained from a human donor with high-grade serous ovarian cancer. The sequencing input was tumor tissue. The chain is made from TRBV11-3 and TRBJ1-2; the D gene is possibly TRBD1, with 6 bases matching. The CDR3 region: CASSLEPLGGNGYTF. The DNA reads TGTGCCAGCAGCTTGGAGCCCCTGGGGGGCAATGGCTACACCTTC.